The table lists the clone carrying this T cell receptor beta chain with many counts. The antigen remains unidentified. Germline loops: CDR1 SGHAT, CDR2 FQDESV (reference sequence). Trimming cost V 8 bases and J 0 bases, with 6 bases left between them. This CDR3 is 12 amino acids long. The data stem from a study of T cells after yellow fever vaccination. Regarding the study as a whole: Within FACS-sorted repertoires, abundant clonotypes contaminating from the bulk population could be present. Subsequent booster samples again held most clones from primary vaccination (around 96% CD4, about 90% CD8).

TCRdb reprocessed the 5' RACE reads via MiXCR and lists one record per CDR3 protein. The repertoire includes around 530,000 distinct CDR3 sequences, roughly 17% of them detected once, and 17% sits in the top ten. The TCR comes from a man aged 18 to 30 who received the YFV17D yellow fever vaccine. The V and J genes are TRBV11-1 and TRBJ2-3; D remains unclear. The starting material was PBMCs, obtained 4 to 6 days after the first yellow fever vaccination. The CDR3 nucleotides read TGTGCCAGCGCCCTCAGCACAGATACGCAGTATTTT. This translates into CASALSTDTQYF.